Sequencing of this T cell receptor (beta chain) was carried out in a study of T-cell reconstitution after alpha-beta-depleted transplantation in children. The CDR3 is 15 residues long. Trimming cost V 3 bases and J 5 bases; bases outside gene matches: 10. In germline, CDR1 is DFQATT, CDR2 SNEGSKA (reference sequence). Preparation of the TCRbeta library used unique molecular identifiers. TCRdb re-called the PCR reads with MiXCR, one entry per CDR3 protein. The repertoire has some 640,000 distinct CDR3 sequences, 15% to 20% of them found once; the top ten carry around 0.96%. The sequenced sample was PBMCs from the stem cell graft donor, obtained from the stem cell graft. The origin of this receptor is a human donor who donated a stem cell graft to a child with acute myeloid leukemia. V is TRBV20-1 and J is TRBJ2-5, with 9 bases matching TRBD1. CDR3 residues: CSASLPGQGRETQYF. CDR3 nucleotides: TGCAGTGCTAGCTTACCGGGACAGGGTCGGGAGACCCAGTACTTC.